The T cell receptor (beta chain) under discussion was sequenced for a study of regulatory T cells in long-lasting Graves disease. Building the TCR beta libraries relied on iRepertoire HTBI primers, and CDR3 regions underwent Arm-PCR. TCRdb reanalysed the multiplex PCR reads using MiXCR and keeps one entry per CDR3 protein. The sample includes fewer than 550,000 distinct CDR3 sequences, about 15% of them seen just once. In this sample, this clonotype turned up many times. Time point denoted: newly diagnosed GD, antithyroid drugs for less than 3 months. RNA from PBMCs was the source of the TCR library. The V gene's germline CDR1 is SNHLY and CDR2 FYNNEI. This CDR3 comprises 12 residues. V was clipped by 3 bases and J by 9 bases, with 11 bases between them. The same sample was also studied in work on T cells in Graves' hyperthyroidism and ophthalmopathy.

The sequencing used peripheral blood mononuclear cells (PBMCs), collected at new diagnosis, from a patient treated with antithyroid drugs. The rearrangement joins TRBV2 to TRBJ2-5; D may be TRBD2 (5 bases). The clonotype comes from a woman aged 35-60 years with Graves disease. The CDR3 DNA reads as TGTGCCAGCAGTGAGAGGGCCGGGCCCCAGTACTTC. Amino acid sequence: CASSERAGPQYF.